The T cell receptor beta chain under discussion was sequenced for a study of tumor-infiltrating lymphocytes in primary liver carcinoma. General study results and limits: Appearing in all five tumor regions was true of only about 7-25% of top clones. Against blood, tumors held a significantly higher top-250-clone fraction (p = 0.039). Reduced overlap was seen in tumor-adjacent and tumor-blood pairs versus tumor region pairs.

TCR beta cDNA was prepared out of about 530 ng total RNA by means of a constant-region primer. Researchers made the TCR beta libraries by running three nested multiplex PCR rounds with slightly modified ARM-PCR. A C-beta reverse primer was combined with TRBV1-TRBV30 forward primers in the first two PCR rounds, and each round had roughly 11 cycles. One entry per CDR3 protein, called by TCRdb with MiXCR from the multiplex PCR reads. This sample has about 60,000 distinct CDR3 sequences, with roughly 70% found just once. This clonotype was counted once. Its antigen is currently unknown. At one end, the junction sequence differs from germline, possibly due to a read error. The tissue used was unsorted bulk material of about 19-31 mg. RNA and DNA were co-extracted from it with the AllPrep DNA/RNA mini kit. Surgical resection was used to treat these primary liver carcinoma patients. The germline V gene encodes CDR1 MNHEY and CDR2 SVGEGT. The CDR3 length is 14 residues.

Input material: liver tumor tissue from sampling region 4. Subset defined: tumor region T4, right-lateral pole. The TCR sequence derives from a middle-aged man with primary liver carcinoma and hepatitis B virus infection. The chain employs TRBV6-2 or TRBV6-3 and TRBJ2-3, with D tentatively TRBD1 (6 bases). This CDR3 reads CASSSKGEPDTQYF. CDR3 bases: TGCGCCAGCAGCTCCAAGGGGGAGCCAGATACGCAGTATTTT.